This record looks at one T cell receptor (beta chain) sequence and its context. The target antigen is unknown. Trimming took 5 bases from V and 6 from J; bases not matched to a gene: 6. This CDR3 comprises 15 residues. The germline V gene encodes CDR1 SGHAT and CDR2 FQNNGV. Unique molecular identifiers tagged the TCR beta cDNA libraries. TCRdb used MiXCR to reprocess the PCR reads, holding one entry per CDR3 protein. The repertoire holds fewer than 600,000 distinct CDR3 sequences, approximately 45% seen once, with roughly 12% in the top ten. The sample comes from a study of post-analysis software for immune sequencing data. The study's findings and limits: Comparison of patients with controls showed 4 to 6 TRBV segments more frequent in patients, TRBV5-6, TRBV5-1 and TRBV20-1 among them.

The specimen was blood. This clonotype originated in a girl aged 10-17 years with multiple sclerosis. The chain has TRBV11-2 and TRBJ2-2; TRBD1 aligns across 10 bases. CDR3: CASSTDRGRAGELFF. The CDR3 DNA is TGTGCCAGCAGCACCGACAGGGGGCGCGCCGGGGAGCTGTTTTTT.